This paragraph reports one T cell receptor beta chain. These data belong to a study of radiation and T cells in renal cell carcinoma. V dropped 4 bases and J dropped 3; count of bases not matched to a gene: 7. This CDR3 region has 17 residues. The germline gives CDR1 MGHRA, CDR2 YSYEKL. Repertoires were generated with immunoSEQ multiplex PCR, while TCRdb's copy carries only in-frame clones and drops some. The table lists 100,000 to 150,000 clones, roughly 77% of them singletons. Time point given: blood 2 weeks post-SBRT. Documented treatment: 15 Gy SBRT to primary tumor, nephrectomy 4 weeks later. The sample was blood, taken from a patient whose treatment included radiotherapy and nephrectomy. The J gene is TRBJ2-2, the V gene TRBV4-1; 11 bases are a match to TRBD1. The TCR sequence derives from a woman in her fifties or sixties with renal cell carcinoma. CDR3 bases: TGCGCCAGCAGCCCTAGTGGGACAGGGGGTTACACCGGGGAGCTGTTTTTT. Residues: CASSPSGTGGYTGELFF.